This T cell receptor beta chain was captured by sequencing in a study of regulatory T cells in long-lasting Graves disease. Findings of the study overall: Few sampled subjects may have lowered accuracy.

Germline CDR1 SGHRS, CDR2 YFSETQ. The V and J ends lost 4 bases and 6 bases, in that order; junction bases with no gene match: 8. CDR3 size: 16 residues. According to the study, TCR beta libraries were built with iRepertoire HTBI primers and CDR3-region Arm-PCR. One entry per CDR3 protein, called by TCRdb with MiXCR from the multiplex PCR reads. The sample lists 350,000 to 450,000 distinct CDR3 sequences; 20% were seen once. Remarks on this clonotype: Its antigen is not known.

As for time point: persistent/refractory GD, antithyroid drugs over 5 years with positive TRAb. The TCR library was made from RNA that had been extracted from PBMCs in TRIzol. By American Thyroid Association guidelines, Graves' disease was diagnosed in the cohort. Sequencing was performed on peripheral blood mononuclear cells (PBMCs), taken when the disease was refractory, from a patient treated with antithyroid drugs. This clonotype was sampled from a female donor with Graves disease. The genes are TRBV5-1 and TRBJ2-2; TRBD2 agrees at 11 bases. The CDR3 reads CASSPLAGEVSGELFF. CDR3 bases: TGCGCCAGCAGCCCACTAGCGGGAGAAGTATCCGGGGAGCTGTTTTTT.